The 9 T cell receptor beta chains below all came from one sample that was sequenced in a study of T cell repertoires in cytomegalovirus infection. TCRdb passed the reads through MiXCR, listing each CDR3 protein once. The data hold 85,000 to 130,000 distinct CDR3 sequences, with 23% observed a single time. The sequenced sample consisted of CD8+ T cells from PBMCs. The receptors stem from a human donor in good health (CMV status not recorded). Some clones in this sample may be carry-over from other donors' samples.

This clonotype was seen many times. The chain combines TRBV6-1 with TRBJ1-2, with a tentative D call TRBD1 (5 bases). The germline V and J ends were trimmed by 5 bases and 2 bases, with 12 bases remaining between them. This CDR3 is 14 amino acids long. Germline CDR1 reads MNHNS; CDR2 reads SASEGT. In DNA form, the CDR3 reads TGTGCCAGCAGTCCCAGGGTCAGGAACTATGGCTACACCTTC. Its protein is CASSPRVRNYGYTF.

The sample holds many counts of this clonotype. The chain is built from TRBV11-3 and TRBJ2-7; 7 bases line up with TRBD2. The germline CDR1 and CDR2 sequences are SGHNT and YENEEA. With 3 bases clipped from V and 0 bases from J, the junction kept 2 bases outside the gene matches. This CDR3 has 14 amino acids. The DNA for the CDR3 is TGTGCCAGCAGCTTTCGGGGGGTCTCCTACGAGCAGTACTTC. Its protein is CASSFRGVSYEQYF.

The chain recombines TRBV28 with TRBJ2-7; TRBD1 matches at 9 bases. The CDR3 is made up of 14 amino acids. Germline V gene lookup returns CDR1 MDHEN and CDR2 SYDVKM. With 8 bases clipped from V and 5 bases from J, the junction kept 10 bases outside the gene matches. CDR3 amino acids: CASESDRGPDEQYF. CDR3 DNA: TGTGCCAGCGAGTCGGACAGGGGCCCCGACGAGCAGTACTTC.

This clonotype has more than one count but fewer than ten. The chain combines TRBV29-1 with TRBJ2-7, with TRBD1 matching 9 bases. CDR1 SQVTM and CDR2 ANQGSEA come from the germline V gene. The CDR3 consists of 16 residues. The J segment lost 4 bases and the V segment lost 0 bases, leaving 10 bases of the junction unmatched. DNA of the CDR3: TGCAGCGTTGAAGAGGGACGGACAGGGGACTCTTACGAGCAGTACTTC. Translated: CSVEEGRTGDSYEQYF.

This clonotype was counted at least ten times. This sequence joins TRBV11-2 and TRBJ2-7; possible D gene TRBD2, 5 bases. The CDR3 spans 13 residues. Germline CDR1 reads SGHAT; CDR2 reads FQNNGV. The V gene lost 4 bases and the J gene lost 3 bases, with 10 bases spanning the gap. CDR3 in DNA: TGTGCCAGCAGCTCCCAGGCGGGCTACGAGCAGTACTTC. It is translated as CASSSQAGYEQYF.

The J gene is TRBJ2-1, the V gene TRBV5-1; 7 bases line up with TRBD2. This CDR3 region has 17 residues. The germline CDR1 and CDR2 sequences are SGHRS and YFSETQ. Losses at the gene ends were 4 bases for V and 5 bases for J; bases not matched to a gene: 15. The CDR3 coding sequence is TGCGCCAGCAGCAGATGGAGCGGTAGCGGGCCTAACAATGAGCAGTTCTTC. It specifies CASSRWSGSGPNNEQFF.

CDR3 DNA: TGTGCCAGCAGTAATCCGGGACGGGTTAGCACAGATACGCAGTATTTT. Its protein is CASSNPGRVSTDTQYF. The chain uses TRBV2 and TRBJ2-3; either TRBD1 or TRBD2 may fit D (5 bases each). This CDR3 is built from 16 residues. Germline CDR1 reads SNHLY; CDR2 reads FYNNEI. Trimming took 5 bases from V and 0 from J, leaving 15 bases between them.

This clonotype has at least ten counts. This rearrangement joins TRBV7-8 to TRBJ2-7; 8 nucleotides match TRBD1. V shed 6 bases, J shed 0 bases, and the junction held 1 base outside the gene matches. CDR1 and CDR2 from the germline V gene are SGHVS and FQNEAQ. This CDR3 contains 13 residues. The CDR3: CASSGTGSYEQYF. Here the CDR3 DNA reads TGTGCCAGCAGTGGGACAGGCTCCTACGAGCAGTACTTC.

This clonotype was recorded many times. This chain uses TRBV7-8 with TRBJ1-5; the D gene is possibly TRBD1 (5 bases). The CDR3 runs 15 residues. Germline V gene lookup returns CDR1 SGHVS and CDR2 FQNEAQ. V was trimmed by 1 base and J by 6 bases, leaving 13 bases between them. The CDR3: CASSLDMGVTQPQHF. In DNA, the CDR3 is TGTGCCAGCAGCTTAGATATGGGGGTTACTCAGCCCCAGCATTTT.